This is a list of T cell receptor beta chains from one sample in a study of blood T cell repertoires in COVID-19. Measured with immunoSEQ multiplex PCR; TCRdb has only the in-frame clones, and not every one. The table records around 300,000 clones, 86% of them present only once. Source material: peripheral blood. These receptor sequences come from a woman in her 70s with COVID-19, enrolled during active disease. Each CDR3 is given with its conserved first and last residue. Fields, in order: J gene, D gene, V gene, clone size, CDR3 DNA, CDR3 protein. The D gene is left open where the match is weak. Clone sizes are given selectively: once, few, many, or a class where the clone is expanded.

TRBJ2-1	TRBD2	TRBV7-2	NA	TGTGCCAGCAGCTCTCCCGGACTAGCGGGGGACTCCCGGTACAATGAGCAGTTCTTC	CASSSPGLAGDSRYNEQFF
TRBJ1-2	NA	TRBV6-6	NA	TGTGCCAGCAGACTACAGGTGGGCTATGGCTACACCTTC	CASRLQVGYGYTF
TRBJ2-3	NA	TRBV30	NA	TGTGCCTGGAGTGGCAGGCCCAGCACAGATACGCAGTATTTT	CAWSGRPSTDTQYF
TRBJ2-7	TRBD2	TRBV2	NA	TGTGCCAGCAGTGAAGCTGTAACTAGCGGGGGGTACTTC	CASSEAVTSGGYF
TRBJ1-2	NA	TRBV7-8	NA	TGTGCCAGCAGCCGGTGGCATATCGGGCCCACAGGGCGTGGAGCCCGTACTAACTATGGCTACACCTTC	CASSRWHIGPTGRGARTNYGYTF
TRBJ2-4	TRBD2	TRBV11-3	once	TGTGCCAGCAGCTCGGCGGGGGGAAACATTCAGTACTTC	CASSSAGGNIQYF
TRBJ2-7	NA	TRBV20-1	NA	TGCAGTGCTAGAGAACTTAGCGAGCAGTACTTC	CSARELSEQYF
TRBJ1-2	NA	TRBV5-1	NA	TGCGCCAGCAGCTTGGGACAACCTTTTAACTATGGCTACACCTTC	CASSLGQPFNYGYTF
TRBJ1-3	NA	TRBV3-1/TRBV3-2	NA	TGTGCCAGCAGCCAAGACGCGGGGTGGGGCTCTGGAAACACCATATATTTT	CASSQDAGWGSGNTIYF
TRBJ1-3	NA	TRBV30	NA	TGTGCCTGGAGTGGCCCCTCGGGGACTGGAAACACCATATATTTT	CAWSGPSGTGNTIYF
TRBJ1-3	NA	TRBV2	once	TGTGCCAGCAGTGAAGTTTGGGGTCGGGATGGAAACACCATATATTTT	CASSEVWGRDGNTIYF
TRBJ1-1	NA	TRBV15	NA	TGTGCCACCAGCAGAGATAGGGGGGGGACTGAAGCTTTCTTT	CATSRDRGGTEAFF
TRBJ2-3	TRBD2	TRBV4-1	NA	TGCGCCAGCAGCCAAGAGCCTAGCGGGCCACGCACAGATACGCAGTATTTT	CASSQEPSGPRTDTQYF
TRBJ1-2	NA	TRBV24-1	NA	TGTGCCACCAGTGATCGAAGGGGAACTAACTATGGCTACACCTTC	CATSDRRGTNYGYTF
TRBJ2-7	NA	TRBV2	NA	TGTGCCAGCAGCAGAGGCAGAACCTACGAGCAGTACTTC	CASSRGRTYEQYF
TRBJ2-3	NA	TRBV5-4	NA	TGTGCCAGCAGCCGGGACTCTAGCACAGATACGCAGTATTTT	CASSRDSSTDTQYF
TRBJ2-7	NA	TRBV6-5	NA	TGTGCCAGCAGTTACTCCGAGGAGCAGTACTTC	CASSYSEEQYF
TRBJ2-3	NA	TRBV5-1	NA	TGCGCCAGCAGCTTGCGGGCGGGCCTGCGGGATACGCAGTATTTT	CASSLRAGLRDTQYF
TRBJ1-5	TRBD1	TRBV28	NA	TGTGCCAGCAGTTTACCCTTAGGACAGGGGCCCCAGCATTTT	CASSLPLGQGPQHF
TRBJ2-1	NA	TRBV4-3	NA	TGCGCCAGCAGCCAAGAGAGGTCCCCCTACAATGAGCAGTTCTTC	CASSQERSPYNEQFF
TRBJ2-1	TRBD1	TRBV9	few	TGTGCCAGCAGCGTCACAGGGGATCTCTACAATGAGCAGTTCTTC	CASSVTGDLYNEQFF
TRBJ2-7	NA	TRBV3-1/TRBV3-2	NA	TGTGCCAGCAGCCAAGGGGACTGTCCCTACGAGCAGTACTTC	CASSQGDCPYEQYF